One and the same sample provided the 13 T cell receptor beta chains below, sequenced in a study of vaccination effects on CD4 cells after COVID-19. Antigens of these TCRs are unknown. The repertoire was sequenced with immunoSEQ multiplex PCR; TCRdb's copy has only in-frame clones and lacks some. This table holds more than 30,000 clones, 82% found once. The authors isolated CD4+ T cells after around 11 days of culture. This material consisted of CD4+ T cells from PBMCs cultured without peptide, taken before COVID-19 vaccination. The receptor source for this set is a human donor who received a COVID-19 vaccine.

This clone has just a few counts. This sequence joins TRBV10-1 and TRBJ1-5, with 8 positions matching TRBD1. CDR1 WNHNN and CDR2 SYGVQD come from the germline V gene (reference sequence). V trimming: 10 bases; J trimming: 3 bases; junction bases outside the gene matches: 5. This CDR3 region has 13 residues. CDR3 protein: CATATGANQPQHF. The CDR3 DNA follows: TGCGCCACCGCGACAGGGGCCAATCAGCCCCAGCATTTT.

The chain recombines TRBV30 with TRBJ2-5; D possibly corresponds to TRBD2 (7 bases). V gave up 3 bases and J gave up 5 bases, with 16 bases separating them. CDR1 GTSNPN and CDR2 SVGIG come from the germline V gene (reference sequence). The CDR3 is made up of 14 amino acids. CDR3 coding DNA: TGTGCCTGGAGGCCCCCGGGGGGCCGCGAGACCCAGTACTTC. Residues: CAWRPPGGRETQYF.

The rearrangement uses TRBV28 and TRBJ2-4; D call uncertain. From germline, CDR1 is MDHEN and CDR2 SYDVKM. V shed 1 base and J shed 1 base, with 14 bases lying between them. The CDR3 loop spans 17 amino acids. CDR3 coding DNA: TGTGCCAGCAGTTTATCGACGTTCTCCGGGGCCAAAAACATTCAGTACTTC. Its protein product is CASSLSTFSGAKNIQYF.

The CDR3 region has the DNA TGTGCCTACCCTACTGGGGCCAACGTCCTGACTTTC. This codes for CAYPTGANVLTF. The V and J genes are TRBV30 and TRBJ2-6; D uncertain. V was trimmed by 7 bases and J by 2 bases, leaving 6 bases between them. The CDR3 spans 12 residues. Germline loops: CDR1 GTSNPN, CDR2 SVGIG (reference sequence).

V and J are TRBV7-8 and TRBJ1-1, with D hard to call. CDR1 is SGHVS, CDR2 FQNEAQ, per germline. The germline V and J ends were trimmed by 4 bases and 1 base, with 7 bases remaining between them. The CDR3 totals 13 residues. CDR3 residues: CASSYGPNTEAFF. The CDR3, as DNA: TGTGCCAGCAGCTACGGACCGAACACTGAAGCTTTCTTT.

The chain uses TRBV28 and TRBJ2-2; possibly TRBD2 for D (6 bases). The V gene's germline CDR1 is MDHEN and CDR2 SYDVKM. The CDR3 is 16 amino acids. The V gene lost 7 bases and the J gene lost 1 base, with 16 bases spanning the gap. The CDR3 spells CASTRWEEGNTGELFF. The CDR3 DNA follows: TGTGCCAGCACCAGATGGGAGGAGGGGAACACCGGGGAGCTGTTTTTT.

The count of this clone is one. The chain employs TRBV6-2 or TRBV6-3 and TRBJ1-5, with D possibly being TRBD1 (6 bases). The germline V gene has CDR1 MNHEY and CDR2 SVGEGT. V gave up 5 bases and J gave up 3 bases, with 14 bases separating them. This CDR3 spans 15 amino acids. In DNA form, the CDR3 reads TGTGCCAGCAGTAACCTAGACAGGTACAATCAGCCCCAGCATTTT. This translates into CASSNLDRYNQPQHF.

CDR3 nucleotide sequence: TGTGCCAGCAGTCCAAACTTGAACACCGGGGAGCTGTTTTTT. The encoded protein is CASSPNLNTGELFF. The chain carries TRBV7-2 and TRBJ2-2; D gene uncertain. The CDR3 loop spans 14 amino acids. Trimming pared 6 bases from V and 1 base from J, leaving 9 bases between. Per the germline V gene, CDR1 is SGHTA and CDR2 is FQGNSA.

The gene calls are TRBV19 and TRBJ2-5, with D perhaps TRBD1 (6 bases). The V and J ends lost 4 bases and 1 base respectively, with 10 bases between them. Germline V gene lookup returns CDR1 LNHDA and CDR2 SQIVND (reference sequence). The CDR3 is 14 amino acids. CDR3 bases: TGTGCCAGTAGTAGGTGGGACACCCAAGAGACCCAGTACTTC. This translates into CASSRWDTQETQYF.

The V call is TRBV6-4, the J call TRBJ2-7; 8 nucleotides match TRBD1. V lost 3 bases and J lost 6; bases outside the gene matches: 7. The germline V gene has CDR1 MRHNA and CDR2 SNTAGT. The CDR3 extends over 14 amino acids. Written as DNA, the CDR3 is TGTGCCAGCAGTGATAGTCAGGGGGCGGGCGAGCAGTACGTC. This encodes CASSDSQGAGEQYV.

The chain couples TRBV4-1 to TRBJ1-3; D unclear. Germline loops: CDR1 MGHRA, CDR2 YSYEKL. V was shortened by 0 bases and J by 0 bases, with 9 bases between the two germline ends. CDR3 length: 16 amino acids. CDR3 loop: CASSQDYRFSGNTIYF. Here the CDR3 DNA reads TGCGCCAGCAGCCAAGATTATCGGTTCTCTGGAAACACCATATATTTT.

The V gene is TRBV7-3, the J gene TRBJ2-6; no definite D call. V shed 5 bases and J shed 0 bases, with 14 bases lying between them. This CDR3 contains 17 residues. From germline, CDR1 is SGHTA and CDR2 FQGTGA. The CDR3 DNA reads as TGTGCCAGCAGCCCAACCTCAAGTGGCTCTGGGGCCAACGTCCTGACTTTC. Its translation is CASSPTSSGSGANVLTF.

The DNA of the CDR3 is TGTGCCAGCAGCTTAGGGCAGTTAAACTATGGCTACACCTTC. Protein product: CASSLGQLNYGYTF. This sequence joins TRBV7-3 and TRBJ1-2; D is ambiguous. Germline V gene sequence: CDR1 SGHTA, CDR2 FQGTGA. The CDR3 runs to 14 residues. Trimming left V 2 bases short and J 2 bases short, with 9 bases between.